Reported below is one T cell receptor (beta chain). In the study's own analysis: Amplification of reference gene primers was used by the study to estimate nucleated cell counts. TCRdb's copy holds only in-frame clones and misses some; the assay was immunoSEQ multiplex PCR. D and trimming were read from the DNA, whereas the V and J calls and clone size are those reported in that table. This sample has around 360,000 clones, with 80% to 90% found just once. The germline V gene has CDR1 MGHDK and CDR2 SYGVNS. The CDR3 has 15 residues. The V gene lost 3 bases and the J gene lost 0 bases, with 9 bases spanning the gap. These data belong to a study of blood T cell repertoires in COVID-19.

The clonotype was recovered from a young woman with COVID-19, enrolled during active disease. The rearrangement joins TRBV25-1 to TRBJ1-5; D ambiguous. What was sequenced was peripheral blood. The CDR3, as DNA: TGTGCCAGCAGTGATTGGGGAGATAGCAATCAGCCCCAGCATTTT. The encoded protein is CASSDWGDSNQPQHF.